This T cell receptor beta chain was documented in a study of T-cell memory formation after mild COVID-19. There are 15 residues in the CDR3. Germline lookup yields CDR1 MNHEY and CDR2 SVGAGI. Trimming shortened V by 7 bases and J by 4 bases, and 16 bases separated the two germline ends. After 5'RACE with constant-segment primers, TCR alpha and TCR beta cDNA libraries carrying sample barcodes and UMIs were obtained. TCRdb re-derived calls from the 5' RACE reads in MiXCR, one entry per CDR3 protein. The data contain about 110,000 distinct CDR3 sequences, roughly 20% of them singletons. Note on this clonotype: What it binds is unknown.

Study findings and constraints: Mainly CM and EM harbored the contracting CD4+ clones; mainly EMRA harbored the CD8+ ones.

The sequence was obtained from a man between 18 and 35 years old who had mild COVID-19 (a few samples of this study predate the infection). Cell type and time point are not known. The V call is TRBV6-5, the J call TRBJ2-2; maybe TRBD1 (6 bases). The sample comprised PBMCs or a T cell subset sorted from them (not recorded which). The CDR3 region is CASTTYRDGTGELFF. The CDR3 coding sequence is TGTGCCAGCACCACATACAGGGATGGCACCGGGGAGCTGTTTTTT.